Below, 18 T cell receptor beta chains from the same sample are listed, as sequenced in a study of OX40 agonist ivuxolimab in advanced cancers. TCRdb's table, derived via immunoSEQ multiplex PCR, lists solely in-frame clones and lacks some. The sample lists more than 75,000 clones, less than 90% occurring once. The input for sequencing was CD4+ or CD8+ T cells sorted from blood, taken in a trial of the OX40 agonist ivuxolimab. The receptor set was obtained from an adult with an advanced solid tumor such as melanoma, head and neck, liver or kidney cancer.

The CDR3 DNA reads as TGTGCCAGCAGTGAGGGGGGGGGACCCACTAATGAAAAACTGTTTTTT. This sequence encodes CASSEGGGPTNEKLFF. The chain recombines TRBV6-1 with TRBJ1-4, with TRBD1 as a possible D gene (5 bases). The CDR3 spans 16 residues. Trimming shortened V by 3 bases and J by 2 bases, and 13 bases separated the two germline ends. Germline CDR1 is MNHNS and CDR2 is SASEGT.

This chain links TRBV6-5 with TRBJ2-7; either TRBD1 or TRBD2 may fit D (5 bases each). Germline assignment: CDR1 MNHEY and CDR2 SVGAGI. V gave up 6 bases and J gave up 2 bases, with 11 bases separating them. The CDR3 consists of 13 residues. The CDR3 bases are TGTGCCAGCAGGAGGGGTTACACCTACGAGCAGTACGTC. Translated: CASRRGYTYEQYV.

The genes are TRBV11-1 and TRBJ2-5; 11 bases align to TRBD1. CDR3 length: 14 amino acids. J gave up 4 bases and V 4 bases, and 2 bases lay outside the gene matches. Germline values: CDR1 SGHAT, CDR2 FQDESV (reference sequence). This CDR3 is CASSSGQGVETQYF. CDR3 DNA sequence: TGTGCCAGCAGCTCGGGACAGGGGGTAGAGACCCAGTACTTC. Full variable domain (rest looked up from reference TRBV11-1 and TRBJ2-5): EAEVAQSPRYKITEKSQAVAFWCDPISGHATLYWYRQILGQGPELLVQFQDESVVDDSQLPKDRFSAERLKGVDSTLKIQPAELGDSAMYLCASSSGQGVETQYFGPGTRLLVL.

The rearrangement links TRBV7-3 to TRBJ2-2; D is undetermined. V lost 0 bases, J lost 6 bases, and 2 bases lay in between. The germline V gene encodes CDR1 SGHTA and CDR2 FQGTGA. This CDR3 has 12 residues. The CDR3 region has the DNA TGTGCCAGCAGCTTAACTCCCGGGGAGCTGTTTTTT. This gives the protein CASSLTPGELFF.

V is TRBV19 and J is TRBJ2-6, with D unresolved. CDR1 and CDR2 (germline): LNHDA, SQIVND (reference sequence). The V end lost 1 base, the J end lost 2 bases, and 9 bases lay between the germline ends. This CDR3 contains 16 residues. The CDR3 sequence is CASSIVAFTGANVLTF. In DNA form, the CDR3 reads TGTGCCAGTAGTATAGTGGCGTTCACTGGGGCCAACGTCCTGACTTTC.

The chain is built from TRBV21-1 and TRBJ1-2. TRBV21-1 is listed as a pseudogene. The CDR3 spans 17 residues. The CDR3 DNA is TGTGCCAGCAGTTTGGGGAGGGTGAGGGTGAGAAACTATGGCTACACCTTC. Translated: CASSLGRVRVRNYGYTF.

The chain employs TRBV4-2 and TRBJ2-1, with a weak D call TRBD2 (6 bases). There are 15 residues in the CDR3. The V and J ends lost 4 bases and 4 bases respectively, with 14 bases between them. From germline, CDR1 is LGHNA and CDR2 YNFKEQ. The CDR3 coding sequence is TGTGCCAGCAGCCGCGATAGACTAGTTTACAATGAGCAGTTCTTC. Encoded protein: CASSRDRLVYNEQFF.

The chain carries TRBV9 and TRBJ2-2; D is unclear. This CDR3 region has 16 residues. Per the germline V gene, CDR1 is SGDLS and CDR2 is YYNGEE. V was shortened by 1 base and J by 1 base, with 11 bases between the two germline ends. The CDR3 bases are TGTGCCAGCAGCGTAAGGTCCAGTTTGAACACCGGGGAGCTGTTTTTT. Encoded protein: CASSVRSSLNTGELFF.

The V and J genes are TRBV18 and TRBJ2-2; 7 bases align to TRBD1. After removal of 7 bases from V and 4 bases from J, the junction contained 6 bases not matched to a gene. The CDR3 is 14 amino acids. Looked up from germline, CDR1 is KGHSH and CDR2 is LQKENI. The CDR3 loop reads CASFPTGRTGELFF. Here the CDR3 DNA reads TGTGCCAGCTTCCCGACAGGGCGCACCGGGGAGCTGTTTTTT.

In nucleotides, the CDR3 is TGCAGTGCTAGGGACCTGACGAGCTACACCTTC. Translated: CSARDLTSYTF. The rearrangement uses TRBV20-1 and TRBJ1-2; no firm D call. The germline V and J ends were trimmed by 3 bases and 9 bases, with 11 bases remaining between them. Germline V gives CDR1 DFQATT, CDR2 SNEGSKA (reference sequence). The CDR3 consists of 11 residues.

This clone has a single count. The V and J genes are TRBV10-3 and TRBJ2-7; a possible D gene is TRBD1 (6 bases). Germline V gives CDR1 ENHRY, CDR2 SYGVKD. V was clipped by 0 bases and J by 4 bases, with 10 bases between them. The CDR3 loop spans 14 amino acids. CDR3 loop: CAISESGAGYEQYV. As DNA, the CDR3 is TGTGCCATCAGTGAGTCGGGGGCAGGGTACGAGCAGTACGTC.

This clone has just one count. The chain has TRBV5-6 and TRBJ2-5; no clear D gene. From germline, CDR1 is SGHDT and CDR2 YYEEEE. Trimming pared 0 bases from V and 6 bases from J, leaving 6 bases between. The CDR3 is made up of 12 amino acids. CDR3 in amino acids: CASSLATQTQYF. Written as DNA, the CDR3 is TGTGCCAGCAGCTTGGCCACTCAGACCCAGTACTTC.

The J gene is TRBJ1-1, the V gene TRBV19; D gene ambiguous. The CDR3 spans 14 residues. The germline V and J ends were trimmed by 5 bases and 2 bases, with 12 bases remaining between them. CDR1 is LNHDA and CDR2 is SQIVND in the germline V gene (reference sequence). CDR3 sequence reads: CASSQSDLNTEAFF. The CDR3 bases are TGTGCCAGTAGTCAGTCCGATTTAAACACTGAAGCTTTCTTT.

V usage is TRBV4-2 and J usage is TRBJ2-5; D is unclear. With 3 bases removed from V and 3 bases from J, the gap between germline ends came to 5 bases. The CDR3 length is 12 residues. Looked up from germline, CDR1 is LGHNA and CDR2 is YNFKEQ. The CDR3 DNA follows: TGTGCCAGCAGCCAGCAGGAAGAGACCCAGTACTTC. Translated, it gives CASSQQEETQYF.

The V and J genes are TRBV19 and TRBJ1-2; D perhaps matches TRBD1 (5 bases). From germline, CDR1 is LNHDA and CDR2 SQIVND (reference sequence). CDR3 length equals 15 residues. Deletions cut 1 base from V and 6 bases from J, with 15 bases between. The CDR3 is CASSIAEGKSNGYTF. In DNA, the CDR3 is TGTGCCAGTAGTATAGCCGAGGGGAAAAGTAATGGCTACACCTTC.

This rearrangement joins TRBV7-9 to TRBJ1-1; unclear D gene. The CDR3 totals 14 residues. In germline, CDR1 is SEHNR, CDR2 FQNEAQ (reference sequence). Trimming removed 0 bases at V and 0 bases at J, with 5 bases between. The DNA of the CDR3 is TGTGCCAGCAGCTTAGCGGGCATGAACACTGAAGCTTTCTTT. This sequence encodes CASSLAGMNTEAFF.

This chain links TRBV6-1 with TRBJ2-7, with 7 bases that match TRBD1. Trimming removed 3 bases from V and 2 bases from J; junction bases left unmatched: 7. The CDR3 has 15 amino acids. CDR1 and CDR2 from the germline V gene are MNHNS and SASEGT. The DNA of the CDR3 is TGTGCCAGCAGTGATTTATCGACAGGGACCTACGAGCAGTACTTC. It specifies CASSDLSTGTYEQYF.

The rearrangement uses TRBV6-1 and TRBJ2-1; 10 nucleotides match TRBD1. The CDR3 loop spans 15 amino acids. J gave up 3 bases and V 5 bases, and 4 bases lay outside the gene matches. Germline V gives CDR1 MNHNS, CDR2 SASEGT. CDR3: CASSPRDRGYNEQFF. The CDR3 DNA reads TGTGCCAGCAGTCCCCGGGACAGGGGCTACAATGAGCAGTTCTTC.